This T cell receptor (beta chain) comes out of a study of blood T cells in healthy people across ages. The use of a sample-barcoded 5' primer and a J-beta primer mix characterized a second PCR of 7 to 11 cycles. With 12 random nucleotides, a template-switch adaptor tagged each individual cDNA molecule. From the 5' RACE reads, TCRdb called clonotypes with MiXCR, one entry per CDR3 protein. The table lists roughly 1.9 million distinct CDR3 sequences, around 40% of them singletons. Study-wide results and limits: The recorded TCR beta diversity per million T cells decreased in a roughly linear manner with age.

CDR3 size: 16 residues. With 6 bases removed from V and 1 base from J, the gap between germline ends came to 18 bases. Germline V gene sequence: CDR1 MNHEY, CDR2 SVGAGI. This clonotype was recorded a few times. Its specificity is unknown. The donors, all healthy, were Caucasians living in Russia, aged roughly 6 to 90. The clonotype comes from a human donor in good health. The specimen was blood. This rearrangement joins TRBV6-5 to TRBJ2-5; tentative D call: TRBD1 (5 bases). DNA for the CDR3: TGTGCCAGCAGGACCCAGGACACACACTCCCAAGAGACCCAGTACTTC. Amino acids: CASRTQDTHSQETQYF.